This T cell receptor (beta chain) came from a study of lymphopenia after photon versus proton radiotherapy. Generated by immunoSEQ multiplex PCR, the TCRdb table keeps only in-frame clones and is missing some. Seen here are around 50,000 clones, roughly 84% observed once, and the top ten hold 2.1%. A note on this clone: Antigen: not known.

General observations from the study: Oligoclonal CD8+ Temra expansion after nadir drove photon patients' diversity drop. Proton therapy kept repertoires fairly stable, unlike photons, which gained effector/memory cells. In patients who died, overall survival fell as post-nadir TCR diversity dropped more. Better survival with proton therapy was suggested as possible, not demonstrated.

Sequenced material: peripheral blood, taken from a patient treated with proton-based radiotherapy. The clonotype originates from a man between 60 and 75 years old with pancreatic cancer.

CDR3 sequence reads: CASSALTSYETQYF. CDR3 DNA: TGTGCCAGCAGTGCCTTGACTAGTTATGAGACCCAGTACTTC. The chain uses TRBV6-1 and TRBJ2-5; perhaps TRBD2 as D (6 bases). The ends were cut back, 4 bases at V and 5 bases at J, with 14 bases in the middle. The CDR3 contains 14 residues. Germline V CDR1 and CDR2: MNHNS, SASEGT.